Presented here are 15 T cell receptor beta chains from one specimen sequenced in a study of vaccination effects on CD4 cells after COVID-19. Viral peptide pool expansion of antigen-specific CD4+ T cells preceded sequencing in the ViraFEST assay. Cells that had been cultured for 10 days were the source of isolated CD4+ T cells. Infection with SARS-CoV-2 occurred in the person between March and December 2020, and PCR confirmed it. Method: immunoSEQ multiplex PCR; TCRdb's copy keeps in-frame clones and lacks some. The table has about 45,000 clones, approximately 70% seen once. The antigens for these receptors are not known. This specimen was CD4+ T cells from PBMCs cultured with a peptide pool, taken before COVID-19 vaccination. These receptor sequences come from a human donor who had a prior SARS-CoV-2 infection.

The chain links TRBV6-4 to TRBJ2-7; 7 bases match TRBD2. From germline, CDR1 is MRHNA and CDR2 SNTAGT. The CDR3 has 14 amino acids. Trimming at V came to 8 bases and at J to 6 bases, leaving 13 bases not matched to a gene. The DNA of the CDR3 is TGTGCCAGCGGTGGGGAGCGGGGTAGTGTCGAGCAGTACTTC. This encodes CASGGERGSVEQYF.

The rearrangement uses TRBV5-4 and TRBJ1-1, with D possibly matching TRBD1 (5 bases). The CDR3 has 14 residues. The germline CDR1 and CDR2 sequences are SGHNT and YYREEE (reference sequence). V lost 1 base, J lost 4 bases, and 11 bases lay in between. The chain's CDR3 is CASSLPRVGTEAFF. DNA for the CDR3: TGTGCCAGCAGCTTGCCCAGGGTGGGCACTGAAGCTTTCTTT.

V is TRBV5-1 and J is TRBJ2-3; the match to TRBD2 covers 13 bases. Looked up from germline, CDR1 is SGHRS and CDR2 is YFSETQ. The V gene end was trimmed by 4 bases and the J gene end by 6 bases; junction bases not matched to a gene: 11. CDR3 size: 17 residues. The CDR3 sequence is CASSLGLAGRHLDTQYF. The CDR3 DNA reads TGCGCCAGCAGCCTGGGACTAGCGGGACGTCATTTGGATACGCAGTATTTT.

V and J are TRBV10-3 and TRBJ2-3; TRBD1 is a possible D gene (7 bases). In germline, CDR1 is ENHRY, CDR2 SYGVKD. The CDR3 consists of 15 residues. Deletions cut 10 bases from V and 0 bases from J, with 17 bases between. CDR3 region: CATGDRAVSTDTQYF. The CDR3 nucleotides are TGTGCCACGGGAGACAGGGCGGTCAGCACAGATACGCAGTATTTT.

This clone has more than one count but fewer than ten. This sample includes further DNA sequences coding for the same CDR3. The chain carries TRBV2 and TRBJ1-1, with D perhaps matching TRBD1 (6 bases). Germline V lookup: CDR1 SNHLY, CDR2 FYNNEI. The CDR3 has 13 residues. Trimming shortened V by 5 bases and J by 1 base, and 8 bases separated the two germline ends. CDR3 sequence reads: CASSRDTNTEAFF. In nucleotides, the CDR3 is TGTGCCAGCAGTCGGGACACGAACACTGAAGCTTTCTTT.

The rearrangement links TRBV5-1 to TRBJ2-1, with 13 bases fitting TRBD2. The junction had 5 bases not matched to a gene; V was cut back by 4 bases and J by 7 bases. Germline V lookup: CDR1 SGHRS, CDR2 YFSETQ. This CDR3 region has 15 residues. In DNA, the CDR3 is TGCGCCAGCAGCACCGGACTAGCGGGGGTTAATGAGCAGTTCTTC. Residues: CASSTGLAGVNEQFF. The full variable domain, in which reference TRBV5-1 and TRBJ2-1 provide the parts outside the CDR3, is KAGVTQTPRYLIKTRGQQVTLSCSPISGHRSVSWYQQTPGQGLQFLFEYFSETQRNKGNFPGRFSGRQFSNSRSEMNVSTLELGDSALYLCASSTGLAGVNEQFFGPGTRLTVL.

The chain combines TRBV7-2 with TRBJ1-2; perhaps TRBD1 as D (6 bases). The ends were cut back, 5 bases at V and 5 bases at J, with 9 bases in the middle. CDR1 and CDR2 (germline): SGHTA, FQGNSA. The CDR3 totals 12 residues. CDR3 amino acids: CASSLTGYGYTF. CDR3 DNA: TGTGCCAGCAGCCTGACAGGATATGGCTACACCTTC.

The chain uses TRBV27 and TRBJ1-5; D not resolved. CDR3 size: 16 residues. CDR1 and CDR2 (germline): MNHEY, SMNVEV (reference sequence). V was clipped by 5 bases and J by 0 bases, with 14 bases between them. CDR3 nucleotides: TGTGCCAGCAGTCCGACGGGAGTCTATAGCAATCAGCCCCAGCATTTT. Its protein product is CASSPTGVYSNQPQHF.

V is TRBV18 and J is TRBJ2-7; TRBD1 aligns across 8 bases. After removal of 4 bases from V and 2 bases from J, the junction contained 7 bases not matched to a gene. CDR3 size: 15 residues. Germline V lookup: CDR1 KGHSH, CDR2 LQKENI. CDR3 nucleotide sequence: TGTGCCAGCTCACTAATGGGACAGGCGACCTACGAGCAGTACTTC. Its protein is CASSLMGQATYEQYF.

The chain couples TRBV6-5 to TRBJ1-5, with D perhaps matching TRBD1 (6 bases). Looked up from germline, CDR1 is MNHEY and CDR2 is SVGAGI. The CDR3 is 14 residues long. Trimming removed 6 bases from V and 4 bases from J, with 13 bases in between. The CDR3 spells CASRTGGANQPQHF. The CDR3 DNA follows: TGTGCCAGCAGGACCGGGGGGGCGAATCAGCCCCAGCATTTT.

The chain recombines TRBV4-3 with TRBJ2-7; TRBD1 aligns across 7 bases. The CDR3 sequence is 14 residues long. Germline lookup yields CDR1 LGHNA and CDR2 YSLEER. The J segment lost 3 bases and the V segment lost 1 base, leaving 3 bases of the junction unmatched. The CDR3 DNA is TGCGCCAGCAGCCAAGGGACAGGCTACTACGAGCAGTACTTC. Its translation: CASSQGTGYYEQYF.

There are a few counts of this clone. The J gene is TRBJ1-2, the V gene TRBV4-2; TRBD1 might be the D (5 bases). Germline CDR1 reads LGHNA; CDR2 reads YNFKEQ. The CDR3 totals 15 residues. The ends were cut back, 3 bases at V and 7 bases at J, with 18 bases in the middle. The CDR3 is CASSHEGVVNGGYTF. CDR3 coding DNA: TGTGCCAGCAGCCATGAAGGGGTTGTCAATGGTGGCTACACCTTC.

This chain connects TRBV19 to TRBJ1-5; a weak D match, TRBD1 (6 bases). CDR3 length: 14 amino acids. V lost 9 bases, J lost 5 bases, and 17 bases lay in between. Per the germline V gene, CDR1 is LNHDA and CDR2 is SQIVND (reference sequence). The DNA of the CDR3 is TGTGCCAGCACCGATGGGGGGCAATATCAGCCCCAGCATTTT. Residues: CASTDGGQYQPQHF.

The rearrangement joins TRBV20-1 to TRBJ2-4; tentatively, D is TRBD1 or TRBD2 (7 bases each). The length of the CDR3 is 12 residues. Deletions cut 3 bases from V and 9 bases from J, with 12 bases between. CDR1 is DFQATT and CDR2 is SNEGSKA in the germline V gene (reference sequence). The CDR3 DNA reads as TGCAGTGCTAGTCCCAGGGGGGGCATTCAGTACTTC. Its protein product is CSASPRGGIQYF.

This clone has more than one count but fewer than ten. The rearrangement links TRBV7-3 to TRBJ2-3, with 8 bases identical to TRBD1. Trimming cost V 5 bases and J 9 bases; bases outside gene matches: 7. CDR3 length: 13 amino acids. Germline V gene data show CDR1 as SGHTA and CDR2 as FQGTGA. This chain's CDR3 is CASSGQGQGTQYF. DNA for the CDR3: TGTGCCAGCAGCGGACAGGGTCAGGGGACGCAGTATTTT.